Each of the 12 T cell receptor beta chains below was sequenced from the same sample in a study of cytomegalovirus exposure and HLA in healthy donors. PCR was performed using 60 Vbeta and 13 Jbeta primers. Some clones are missing from TCRdb's copy, which holds only in-frame ones; the method was immunoSEQ multiplex PCR. The sample lists 130,000 to 150,000 clones, just under 85% occurring once. Source material: PBMCs. These receptors all stem from a man in his forties in good health and CMV-seropositive.

This sequence joins TRBV18 and TRBJ2-5; tentatively, D is TRBD2 (5 bases). V lost 1 base and J 2 bases, leaving 17 bases between the germline ends. In germline, CDR1 is KGHSH, CDR2 LQKENI. This CDR3 spans 17 amino acids. CDR3 amino acids: CASSPQKKIGGQETQYF. As DNA, the CDR3 is TGTGCCAGCTCACCACAAAAGAAAATAGGAGGTCAAGAGACCCAGTACTTC.

The V and J genes are TRBV7-2 and TRBJ2-1, with D possibly being TRBD2 (5 bases). V was pared by 8 bases and J by 1 base, with 12 bases between. Germline-derived CDR1 and CDR2 are SGHTA and FQGNSA. This CDR3 region has 14 residues. The CDR3 sequence is CASARRGSYNEQFF. In nucleotides, the CDR3 is TGTGCCAGCGCTAGACGGGGTTCCTACAATGAGCAGTTCTTC.

The J gene is TRBJ2-7, the V gene TRBV5-1; tentatively, D is TRBD1 (7 bases). CDR3 size: 16 residues. Germline CDR1 reads SGHRS; CDR2 reads YFSETQ. Trimming cost V 3 bases and J 0 bases, with 16 bases left between them. The DNA of the CDR3 is TGCGCCAGCAGCTCCGGCAGGGGGGCGGACTCCTACGAGCAGTACTTC. Translating it yields CASSSGRGADSYEQYF. Full variable domain (rest looked up from reference TRBV5-1 and TRBJ2-7): KAGVTQTPRYLIKTRGQQVTLSCSPISGHRSVSWYQQTPGQGLQFLFEYFSETQRNKGNFPGRFSGRQFSNSRSEMNVSTLELGDSALYLCASSSGRGADSYEQYFGPGTRLTVT.

This clone was counted once. The chain employs TRBV6-5 and TRBJ2-1; a weak D match, TRBD1 (7 bases). The CDR3 runs 16 residues. CDR1 and CDR2 from the germline V gene are MNHEY and SVGAGI. V gave up 3 bases and J gave up 5 bases, with 17 bases separating them. This CDR3 is CASSYRGLARNNEQFF. For the CDR3, the DNA is TGTGCCAGCAGTTATAGGGGGCTAGCGCGGAACAATGAGCAGTTCTTC.

By sample share, this clone is medium-sized. The chain recombines TRBV7-9 with TRBJ2-2; 7 nucleotides agree with TRBD2. The V and J ends lost 0 bases and 6 bases, in that order; junction bases with no gene match: 4. The CDR3 is 15 residues long. The germline CDR1 and CDR2 sequences are SEHNR and FQNEAQ (reference sequence). The CDR3 protein is CASSLALTSPGELFF. The CDR3 nucleotides read TGTGCCAGCAGCTTAGCTCTGACTAGCCCCGGGGAGCTGTTTTTT.

This chain uses TRBV19 with TRBJ1-1; weak D call: TRBD1 (6 bases). Trimming left V 2 bases short and J 11 bases short, with 12 bases between. Germline loops: CDR1 LNHDA, CDR2 SQIVND (reference sequence). This CDR3 spans 12 amino acids. The CDR3 DNA sequence: TGTGCCAGTAGTATAAATGAAAGGGGGGCTTTCTTT. This translates into CASSINERGAFF.

This sequence joins TRBV27 and TRBJ2-1, with unresolved D. The CDR3 extends over 15 amino acids. The germline CDR1 and CDR2 sequences are MNHEY and SMNVEV (reference sequence). V dropped 2 bases and J dropped 4 bases, with 12 bases sitting between them. CDR3: CASSLMVVSYNEQFF. The CDR3 DNA is TGTGCCAGCAGTTTAATGGTAGTGTCGTACAATGAGCAGTTCTTC.

This clone has more than one count but fewer than ten. V is TRBV28 and J is TRBJ2-7, with 10 bases aligning to TRBD1. In germline, CDR1 is MDHEN, CDR2 SYDVKM. This CDR3 has 15 amino acids. V was pared by 5 bases and J by 2 bases, with 6 bases of the junction left unmatched. CDR3 nucleotides: TGTGCCAGCAGTACCTTCGGACAGGGGGCCTACGAGCAGTACTTC. Protein sequence: CASSTFGQGAYEQYF.

This clone came up once. The chain combines TRBV27 with TRBJ2-7; no clear D. The CDR3 runs 15 residues. Germline V gene data show CDR1 as MNHEY and CDR2 as SMNVEV (reference sequence). V gave up 7 bases and J gave up 1 base, with 17 bases separating them. The CDR3 DNA is TGTGCCAGCATGTCCGGTCAGGTTGGGTCCTACGAGCAGTACTTC. This codes for CASMSGQVGSYEQYF.

The V call is TRBV18, the J call TRBJ1-4; D remains ambiguous. The length of the CDR3 is 16 residues. CDR1 and CDR2 (germline): KGHSH, LQKENI. Trimming cost V 4 bases and J 8 bases, with 20 bases left between them. CDR3 region: CASSLAPPHRGEKLFF. The CDR3 DNA sequence: TGTGCCAGCTCACTTGCACCGCCTCATAGAGGCGAAAAACTGTTTTTT.

The gene calls are TRBV5-1 and TRBJ1-1; no reliable D call. There are 15 residues in the CDR3. From germline, CDR1 is SGHRS and CDR2 YFSETQ. V lost 1 base, J lost 7 bases, and 17 bases lay in between. For the CDR3, the DNA is TGCGCCAGCAGCTTGAGTTCGTACGAGGGTTATGAAGCTTTCTTT. As protein: CASSLSSYEGYEAFF.

This rearrangement joins TRBV27 to TRBJ2-7; maybe TRBD1 (5 bases). There are 13 residues in the CDR3. Germline CDR1 is MNHEY and CDR2 is SMNVEV (reference sequence). Trimming left V 3 bases short and J 4 bases short, with 10 bases between. CDR3 sequence (DNA): TGTGCCAGCAGTTTCAGCAGGGATTACGAGCAGTACTTC. Translating gives CASSFSRDYEQYF.